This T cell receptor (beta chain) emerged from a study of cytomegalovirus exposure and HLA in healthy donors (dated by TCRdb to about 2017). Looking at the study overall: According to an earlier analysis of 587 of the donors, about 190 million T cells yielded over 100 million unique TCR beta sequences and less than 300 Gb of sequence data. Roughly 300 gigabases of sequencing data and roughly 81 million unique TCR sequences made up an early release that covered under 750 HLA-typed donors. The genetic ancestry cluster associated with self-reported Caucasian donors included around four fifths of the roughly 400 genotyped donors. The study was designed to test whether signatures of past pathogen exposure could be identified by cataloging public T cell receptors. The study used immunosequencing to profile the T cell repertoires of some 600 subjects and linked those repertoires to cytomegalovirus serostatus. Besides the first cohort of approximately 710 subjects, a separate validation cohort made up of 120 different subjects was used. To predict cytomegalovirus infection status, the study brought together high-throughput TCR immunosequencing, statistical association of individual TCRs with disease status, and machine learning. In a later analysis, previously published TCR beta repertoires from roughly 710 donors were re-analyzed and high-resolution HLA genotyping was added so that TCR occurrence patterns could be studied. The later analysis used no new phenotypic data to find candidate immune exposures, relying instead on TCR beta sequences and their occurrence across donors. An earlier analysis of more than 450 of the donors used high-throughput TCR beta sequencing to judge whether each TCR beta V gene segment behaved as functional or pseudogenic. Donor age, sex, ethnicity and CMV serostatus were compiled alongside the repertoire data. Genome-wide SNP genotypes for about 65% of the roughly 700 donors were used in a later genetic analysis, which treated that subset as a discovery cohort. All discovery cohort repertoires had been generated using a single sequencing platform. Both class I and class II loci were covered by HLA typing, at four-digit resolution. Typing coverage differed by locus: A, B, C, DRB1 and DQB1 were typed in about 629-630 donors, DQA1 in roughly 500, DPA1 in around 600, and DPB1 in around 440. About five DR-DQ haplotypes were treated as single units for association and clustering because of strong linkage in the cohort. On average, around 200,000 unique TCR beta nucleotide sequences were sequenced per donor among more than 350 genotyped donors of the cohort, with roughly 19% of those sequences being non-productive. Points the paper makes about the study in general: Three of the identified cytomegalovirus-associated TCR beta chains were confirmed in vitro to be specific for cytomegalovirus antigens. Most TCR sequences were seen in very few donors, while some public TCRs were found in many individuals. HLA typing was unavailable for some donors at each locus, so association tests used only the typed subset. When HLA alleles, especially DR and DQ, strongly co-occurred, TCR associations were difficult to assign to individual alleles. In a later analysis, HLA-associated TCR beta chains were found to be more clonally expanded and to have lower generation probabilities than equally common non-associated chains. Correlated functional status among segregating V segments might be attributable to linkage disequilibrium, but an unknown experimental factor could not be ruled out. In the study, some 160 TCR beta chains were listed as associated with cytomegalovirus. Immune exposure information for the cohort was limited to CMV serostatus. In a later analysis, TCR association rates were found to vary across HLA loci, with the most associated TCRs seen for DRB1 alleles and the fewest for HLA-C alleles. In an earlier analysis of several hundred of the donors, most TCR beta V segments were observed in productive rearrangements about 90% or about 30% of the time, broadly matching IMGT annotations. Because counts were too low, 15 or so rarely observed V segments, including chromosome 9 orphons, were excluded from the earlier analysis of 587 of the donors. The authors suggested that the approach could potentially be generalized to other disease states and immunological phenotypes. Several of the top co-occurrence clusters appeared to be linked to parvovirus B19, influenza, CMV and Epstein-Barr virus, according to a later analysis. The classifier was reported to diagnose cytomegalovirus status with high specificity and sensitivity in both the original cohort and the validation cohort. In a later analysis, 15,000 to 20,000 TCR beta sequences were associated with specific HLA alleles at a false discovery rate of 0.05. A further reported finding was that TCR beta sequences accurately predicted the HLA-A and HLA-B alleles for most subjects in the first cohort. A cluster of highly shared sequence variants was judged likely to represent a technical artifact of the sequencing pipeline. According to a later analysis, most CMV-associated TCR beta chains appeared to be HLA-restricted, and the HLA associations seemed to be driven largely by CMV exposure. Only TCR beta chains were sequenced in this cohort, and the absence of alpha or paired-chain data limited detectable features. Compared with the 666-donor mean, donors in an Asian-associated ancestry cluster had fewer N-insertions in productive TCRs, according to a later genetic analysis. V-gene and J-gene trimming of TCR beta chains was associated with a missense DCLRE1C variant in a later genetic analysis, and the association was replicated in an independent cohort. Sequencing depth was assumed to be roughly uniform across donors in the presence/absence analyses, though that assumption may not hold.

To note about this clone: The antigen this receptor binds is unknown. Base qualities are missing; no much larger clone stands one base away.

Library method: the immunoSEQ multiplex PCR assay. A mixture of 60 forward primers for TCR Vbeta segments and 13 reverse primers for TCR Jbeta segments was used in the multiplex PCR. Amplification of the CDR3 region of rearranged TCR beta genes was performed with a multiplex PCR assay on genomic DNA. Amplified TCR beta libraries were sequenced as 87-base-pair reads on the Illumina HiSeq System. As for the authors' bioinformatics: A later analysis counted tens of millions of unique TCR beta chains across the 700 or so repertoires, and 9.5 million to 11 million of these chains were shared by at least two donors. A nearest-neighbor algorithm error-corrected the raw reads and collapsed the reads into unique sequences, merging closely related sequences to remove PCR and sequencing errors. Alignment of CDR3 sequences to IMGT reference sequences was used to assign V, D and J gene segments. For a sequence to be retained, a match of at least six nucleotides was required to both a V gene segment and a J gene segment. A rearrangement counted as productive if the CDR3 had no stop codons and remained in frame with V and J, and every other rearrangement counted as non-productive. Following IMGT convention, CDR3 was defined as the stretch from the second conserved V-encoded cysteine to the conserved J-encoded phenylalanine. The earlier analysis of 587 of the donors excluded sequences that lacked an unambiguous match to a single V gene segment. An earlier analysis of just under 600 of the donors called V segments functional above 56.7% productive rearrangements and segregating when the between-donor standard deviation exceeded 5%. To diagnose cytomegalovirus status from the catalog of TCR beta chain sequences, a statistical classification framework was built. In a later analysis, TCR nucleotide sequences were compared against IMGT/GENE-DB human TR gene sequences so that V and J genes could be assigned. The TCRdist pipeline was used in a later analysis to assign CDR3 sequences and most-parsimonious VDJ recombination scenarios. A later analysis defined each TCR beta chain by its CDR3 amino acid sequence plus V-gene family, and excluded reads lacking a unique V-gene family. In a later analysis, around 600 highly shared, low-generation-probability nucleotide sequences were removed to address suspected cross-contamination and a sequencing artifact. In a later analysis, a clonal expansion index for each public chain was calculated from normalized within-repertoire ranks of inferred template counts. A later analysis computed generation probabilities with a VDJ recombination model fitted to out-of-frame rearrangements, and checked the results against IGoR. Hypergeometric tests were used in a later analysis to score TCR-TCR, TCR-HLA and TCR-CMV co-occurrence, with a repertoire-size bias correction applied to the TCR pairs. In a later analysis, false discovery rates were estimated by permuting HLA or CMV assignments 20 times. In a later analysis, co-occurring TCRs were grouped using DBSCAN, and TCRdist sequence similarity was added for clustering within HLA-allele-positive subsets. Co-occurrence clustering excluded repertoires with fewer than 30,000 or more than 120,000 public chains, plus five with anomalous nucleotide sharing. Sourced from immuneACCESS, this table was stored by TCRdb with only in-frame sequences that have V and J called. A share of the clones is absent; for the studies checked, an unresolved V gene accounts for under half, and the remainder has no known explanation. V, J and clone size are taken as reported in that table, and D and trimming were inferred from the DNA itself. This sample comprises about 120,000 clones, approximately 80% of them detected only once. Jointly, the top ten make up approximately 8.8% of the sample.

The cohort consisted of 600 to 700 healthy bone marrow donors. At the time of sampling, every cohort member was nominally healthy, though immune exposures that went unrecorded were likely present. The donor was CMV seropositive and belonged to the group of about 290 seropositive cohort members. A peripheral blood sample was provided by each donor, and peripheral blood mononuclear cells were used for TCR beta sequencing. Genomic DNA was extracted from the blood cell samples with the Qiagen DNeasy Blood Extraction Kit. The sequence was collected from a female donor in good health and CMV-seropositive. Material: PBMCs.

The base sequence is TGTGCCAGCACCTCGGCGGTCGATGTCTATGGCTACACCTTC. This is translated as CASTSAVDVYGYTF. This chain joins TRBV7-9 to TRBJ1-2, with no reliable assignment of the D segment. From the cysteine up to the phenylalanine, the CDR3 has a length of 14 residues. Only CDR3 DNA is held: 42 bases, read in frame from base 1. Reading the germline V gene (reference sequence) gives CDR1 SEHNR and CDR2 FQNEAQ. Deletion took 7 bases off V and 4 bases off J, with a span of 16 bases between the germline ends.